This section outlines one TCR beta chain sequence together with its context. The CDR3 consists of 14 residues. Trimming took 2 bases from V and 5 from J; bases not matched to a gene: 5. Germline CDR1 and CDR2: SGHNT and YENEEA. Original handling: Researchers report that nucleated cell counts were estimated from reference gene primer amplification. Sequenced by immunoSEQ multiplex PCR; TCRdb stores in-frame clones only, minus some. Clone size and V and J calls were adopted from that table, with D and trimming inferred from the DNA. The sample carries over 85,000 clones, approximately 89% recorded once. The data belong to a study of blood T cell repertoires in COVID-19. The wider study: The cDNA or gDNA used as material had been derived from T cells, B-cell-depleted T cells, or PBMCs.

Sequences were obtained from peripheral blood. The rearrangement links TRBV11-3 to TRBJ2-5, with TRBD1 matching 7 bases. The sequence was collected from a human donor with acute or convalescent COVID-19. The donor label of this sample is uncertain. CDR3: CASSLRGHDETQYF. The CDR3 DNA sequence: TGTGCCAGCAGCTTAAGGGGGCATGATGAGACCCAGTACTTC.